This record looks at one T cell receptor (beta chain) sequence and its context. The sample comes from a study of blood T cell repertoires in COVID-19. Study information: The United States, Italy and Spain supplied acute and convalescent COVID-19 samples. T cells, B-cell-depleted T cells, or PBMCs provided the cDNA or gDNA that served as material.

This CDR3 contains 16 residues. Trimming took off 6 bases at V and 2 bases at J, with 18 bases between the two ends. Per germline, CDR1 LNHDA and CDR2 SQIVND (reference sequence). In the original analysis: Nucleated cell counts were estimated from reference gene primer amplification. The assay was immunoSEQ multiplex PCR, and TCRdb's table has in-frame clones only and misses some. V, J and clone size reflect that table, while D and trimming were determined from the DNA. This sample has about 190,000 clones, with roughly four fifths found just once. This chain links TRBV19 with TRBJ2-3, with D possibly being TRBD2 (7 bases). This clonotype was obtained from a woman in her seventies with active or convalescent COVID-19. Sequencing was carried out using peripheral blood. CDR3 DNA: TGTGCCAGTAGCCCACGAGGGGGAGGGCTCACAGATACGCAGTATTTT. This encodes CASSPRGGGLTDTQYF.